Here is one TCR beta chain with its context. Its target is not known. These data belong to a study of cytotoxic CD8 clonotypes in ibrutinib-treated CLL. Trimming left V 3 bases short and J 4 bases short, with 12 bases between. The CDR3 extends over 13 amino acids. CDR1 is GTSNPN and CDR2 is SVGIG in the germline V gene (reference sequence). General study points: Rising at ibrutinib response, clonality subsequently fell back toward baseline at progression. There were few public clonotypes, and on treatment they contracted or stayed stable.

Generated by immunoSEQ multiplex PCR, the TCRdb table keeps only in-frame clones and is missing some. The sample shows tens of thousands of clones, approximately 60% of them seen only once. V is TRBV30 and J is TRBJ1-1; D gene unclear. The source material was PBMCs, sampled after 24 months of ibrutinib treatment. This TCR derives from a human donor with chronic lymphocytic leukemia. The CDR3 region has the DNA TGTGCCTGGAGGGTTTATGGCGGCACTGAAGCTTTCTTT. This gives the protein CAWRVYGGTEAFF.